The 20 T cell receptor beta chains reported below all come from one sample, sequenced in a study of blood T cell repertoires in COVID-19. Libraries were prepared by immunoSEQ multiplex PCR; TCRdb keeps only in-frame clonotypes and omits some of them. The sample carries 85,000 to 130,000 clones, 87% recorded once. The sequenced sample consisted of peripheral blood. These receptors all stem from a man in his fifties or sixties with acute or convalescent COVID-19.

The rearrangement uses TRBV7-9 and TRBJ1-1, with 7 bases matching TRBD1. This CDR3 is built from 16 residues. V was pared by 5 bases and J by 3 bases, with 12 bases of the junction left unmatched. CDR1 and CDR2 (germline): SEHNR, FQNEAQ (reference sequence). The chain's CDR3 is CASSGNPKGQHTEAFF. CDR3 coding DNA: TGTGCCAGCAGCGGAAACCCCAAGGGACAGCACACTGAAGCTTTCTTT.

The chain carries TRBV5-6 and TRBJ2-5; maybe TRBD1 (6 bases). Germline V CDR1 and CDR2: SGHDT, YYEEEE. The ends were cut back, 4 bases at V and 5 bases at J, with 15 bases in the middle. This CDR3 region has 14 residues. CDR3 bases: TGTGCCAGCAGCACACTACAGGGCCGCGAGACCCAGTACTTC. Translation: CASSTLQGRETQYF.

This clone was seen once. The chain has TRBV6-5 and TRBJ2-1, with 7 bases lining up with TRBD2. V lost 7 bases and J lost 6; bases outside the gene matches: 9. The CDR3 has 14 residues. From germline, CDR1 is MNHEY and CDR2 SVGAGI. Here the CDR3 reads CASMGVAGGNEQFF. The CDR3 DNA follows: TGTGCCAGCATGGGAGTAGCGGGCGGCAATGAGCAGTTCTTC.

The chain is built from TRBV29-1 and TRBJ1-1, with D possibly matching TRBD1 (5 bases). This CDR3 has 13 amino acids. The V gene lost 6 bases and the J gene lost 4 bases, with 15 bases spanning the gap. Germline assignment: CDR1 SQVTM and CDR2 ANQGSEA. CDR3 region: CSVMTQGGTEAFF. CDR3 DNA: TGCAGCGTGATGACGCAGGGAGGCACTGAAGCTTTCTTT.

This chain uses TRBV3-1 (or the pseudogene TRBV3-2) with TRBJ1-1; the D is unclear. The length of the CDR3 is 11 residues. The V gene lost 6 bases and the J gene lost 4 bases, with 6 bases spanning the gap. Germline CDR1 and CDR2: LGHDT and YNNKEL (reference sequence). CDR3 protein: CASRGPTEAFF. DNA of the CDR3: TGTGCCAGCAGGGGCCCCACTGAAGCTTTCTTT.

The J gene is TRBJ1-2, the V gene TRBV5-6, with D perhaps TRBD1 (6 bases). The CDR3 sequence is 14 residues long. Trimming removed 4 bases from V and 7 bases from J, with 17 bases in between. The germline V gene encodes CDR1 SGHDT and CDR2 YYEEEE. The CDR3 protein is CASSQGRLLAGYTF. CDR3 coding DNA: TGTGCCAGCAGCCAGGGGAGACTCCTAGCTGGCTACACCTTC.

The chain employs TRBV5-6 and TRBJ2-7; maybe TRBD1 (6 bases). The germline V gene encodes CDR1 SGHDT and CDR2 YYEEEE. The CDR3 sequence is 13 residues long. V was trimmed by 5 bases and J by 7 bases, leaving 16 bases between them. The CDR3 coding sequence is TGTGCCAGCAGACCGGGACAAAGAGAGGAGCAGTACTTC. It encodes CASRPGQREEQYF.

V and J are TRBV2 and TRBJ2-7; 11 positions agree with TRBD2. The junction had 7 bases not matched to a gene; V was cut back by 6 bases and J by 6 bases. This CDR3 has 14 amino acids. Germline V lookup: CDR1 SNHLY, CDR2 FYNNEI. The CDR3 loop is CASRPTSGAGEQYF. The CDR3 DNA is TGTGCCAGCAGACCGACTAGCGGGGCCGGCGAGCAGTACTTC.

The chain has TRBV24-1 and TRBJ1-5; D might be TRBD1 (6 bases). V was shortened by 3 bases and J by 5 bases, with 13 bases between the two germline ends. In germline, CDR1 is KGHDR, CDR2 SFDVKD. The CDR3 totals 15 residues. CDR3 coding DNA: TGTGCCACCAGTGATCAAGGGACACCCCATCAGCCCCAGCATTTT. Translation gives CATSDQGTPHQPQHF.

This CDR3 is CASINRGRGIQPQHF. CDR3 in DNA: TGTGCCAGCATTAACAGGGGCCGCGGGATTCAGCCCCAGCATTTT. This chain links TRBV28 with TRBJ1-5, with 7 bases that match TRBD1. This CDR3 region has 15 residues. Germline V lookup: CDR1 MDHEN, CDR2 SYDVKM. Trimming removed 7 bases from V and 6 bases from J; junction bases left unmatched: 12.

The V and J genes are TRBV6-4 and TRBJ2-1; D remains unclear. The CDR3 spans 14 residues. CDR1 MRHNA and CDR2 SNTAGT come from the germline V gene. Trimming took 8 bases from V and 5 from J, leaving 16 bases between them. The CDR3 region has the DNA TGTGCCAGCCCCTACGGCCTACTAAACAATGAGCAGTTCTTC. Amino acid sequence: CASPYGLLNNEQFF.

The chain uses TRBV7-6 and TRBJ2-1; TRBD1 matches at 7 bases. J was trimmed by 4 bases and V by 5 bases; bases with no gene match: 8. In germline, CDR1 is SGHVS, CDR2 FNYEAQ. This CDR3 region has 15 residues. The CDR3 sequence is CASSPGQIFYNEQFF. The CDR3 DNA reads TGTGCCAGCAGCCCGGGACAGATATTTTACAATGAGCAGTTCTTC.

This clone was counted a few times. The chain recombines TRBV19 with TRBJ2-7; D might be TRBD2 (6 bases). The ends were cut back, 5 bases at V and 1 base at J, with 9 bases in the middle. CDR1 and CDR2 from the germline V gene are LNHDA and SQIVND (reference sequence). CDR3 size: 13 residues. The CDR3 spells CASSFLASYEQYF. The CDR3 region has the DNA TGTGCCAGTAGTTTCCTAGCGTCCTACGAGCAGTACTTC. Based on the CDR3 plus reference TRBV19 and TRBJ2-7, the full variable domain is DGGITQSPKYLFRKEGQNVTLSCEQNLNHDAMYWYRQDPGQGLRLIYYSQIVNDFQKGDIAEGYSVSREKKESFPLTVTSAQKNPTAFYLCASSFLASYEQYFGPGTRLTVT.

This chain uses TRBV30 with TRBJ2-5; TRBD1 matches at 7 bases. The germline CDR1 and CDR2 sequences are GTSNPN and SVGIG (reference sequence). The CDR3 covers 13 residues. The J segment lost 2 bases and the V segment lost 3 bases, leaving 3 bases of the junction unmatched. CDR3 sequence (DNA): TGTGCCTGGAGACCCAGGGGGCAAGAGACCCAGTACTTC. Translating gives CAWRPRGQETQYF.

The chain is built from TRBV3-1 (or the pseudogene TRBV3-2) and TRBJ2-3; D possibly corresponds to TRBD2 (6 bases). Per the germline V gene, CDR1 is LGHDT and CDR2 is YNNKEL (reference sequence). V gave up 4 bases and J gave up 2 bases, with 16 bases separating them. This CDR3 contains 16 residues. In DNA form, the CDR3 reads TGTGCCAGCAGCCTTTCGCAACGGAGGGCCACAGATACGCAGTATTTT. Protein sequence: CASSLSQRRATDTQYF.

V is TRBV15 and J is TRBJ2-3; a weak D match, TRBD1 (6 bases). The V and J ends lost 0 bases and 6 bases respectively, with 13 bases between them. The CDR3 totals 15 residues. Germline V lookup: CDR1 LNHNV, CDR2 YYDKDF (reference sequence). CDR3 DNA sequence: TGTGCCACCAGCAGAGAAAATAATCAGGGGGATACGCAGTATTTT. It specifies CATSRENNQGDTQYF.

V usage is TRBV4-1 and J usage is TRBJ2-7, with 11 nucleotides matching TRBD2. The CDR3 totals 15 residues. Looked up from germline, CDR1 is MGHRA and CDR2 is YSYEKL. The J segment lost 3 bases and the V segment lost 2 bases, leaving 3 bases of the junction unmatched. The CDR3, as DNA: TGCGCCAGCAGCCAACTTGGGACTAGCGGCTACGAGCAGTACTTC. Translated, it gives CASSQLGTSGYEQYF.

Written as DNA, the CDR3 is TGCGCCAGCAGCTGGACTAGCGGGTACGAGCAGTACTTC. Encoded protein: CASSWTSGYEQYF. V gene TRBV5-1 combines with J gene TRBJ2-7, with TRBD2 identical over 11 bases. The V gene's germline CDR1 is SGHRS and CDR2 YFSETQ. The CDR3 contains 13 residues. V lost 3 bases to trimming and J lost 4 bases; unmatched junction nucleotides: 0.

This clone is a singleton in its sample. The DNA of the CDR3 is TGTGCCAGTAGTGGCCCAAGGGCAGGATGGGGGGATGAGCAGTTCTTC. Translation gives CASSGPRAGWGDEQFF. The chain combines TRBV19 with TRBJ2-1, with a possible D match to TRBD2 (6 bases). Germline CDR1 is LNHDA and CDR2 is SQIVND (reference sequence). CDR3 length equals 16 residues. The ends were cut back, 5 bases at V and 8 bases at J, with 22 bases in the middle. The entire variable domain, with the rest obtained from reference TRBV19 and TRBJ2-1, is as follows: DGGITQSPKYLFRKEGQNVTLSCEQNLNHDAMYWYRQDPGQGLRLIYYSQIVNDFQKGDIAEGYSVSREKKESFPLTVTSAQKNPTAFYLCASSGPRAGWGDEQFFGPGTRLTVL.

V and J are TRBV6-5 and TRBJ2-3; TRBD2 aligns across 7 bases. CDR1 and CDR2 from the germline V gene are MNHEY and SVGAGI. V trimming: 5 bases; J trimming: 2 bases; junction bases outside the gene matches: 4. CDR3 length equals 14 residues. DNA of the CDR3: TGTGCCAGCAGTCTAGCGGATTTCACAGATACGCAGTATTTT. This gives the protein CASSLADFTDTQYF.